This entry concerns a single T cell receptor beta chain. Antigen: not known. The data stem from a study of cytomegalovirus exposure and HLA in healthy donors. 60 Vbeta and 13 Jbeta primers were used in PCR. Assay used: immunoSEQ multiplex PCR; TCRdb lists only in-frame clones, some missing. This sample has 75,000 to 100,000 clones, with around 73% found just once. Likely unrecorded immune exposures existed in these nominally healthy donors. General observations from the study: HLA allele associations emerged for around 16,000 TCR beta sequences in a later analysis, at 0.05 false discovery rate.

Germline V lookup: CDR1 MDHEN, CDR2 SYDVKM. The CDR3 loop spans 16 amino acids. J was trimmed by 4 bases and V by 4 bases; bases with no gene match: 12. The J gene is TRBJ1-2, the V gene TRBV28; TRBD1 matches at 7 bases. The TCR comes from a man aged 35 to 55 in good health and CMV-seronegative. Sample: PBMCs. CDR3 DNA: TGTGCCAGCAGTTCACCAAGACAGGGTTTTTTCTATGGCTACACCTTC. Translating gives CASSSPRQGFFYGYTF.